Included here is one T cell receptor (beta chain) sequence, with context. The protocol was immunoSEQ multiplex PCR, while the TCRdb copy is restricted to in-frame clones and leaves out a portion. Found here are more than 350,000 clones, 70% to 90% of them singletons; the top ten hold around 2.8%. The record originates from a study of blood T cell repertoires in COVID-19. The germline V gene encodes CDR1 PRHDT and CDR2 FYEKMQ (reference sequence). This CDR3 region has 15 residues. The V segment lost 6 bases and the J segment 3 bases; nucleotides outside the gene matches: 4. This sequence joins TRBV13 and TRBJ2-1; 11 nucleotides line up with TRBD2. The sample comprised peripheral blood. The receptor was isolated from a woman aged 25 to 45 with COVID-19, enrolled during active disease. The CDR3 is CASSPGLADYNEQFF. The CDR3, as DNA: TGTGCCAGCAGTCCGGGACTAGCGGACTACAATGAGCAGTTCTTC.